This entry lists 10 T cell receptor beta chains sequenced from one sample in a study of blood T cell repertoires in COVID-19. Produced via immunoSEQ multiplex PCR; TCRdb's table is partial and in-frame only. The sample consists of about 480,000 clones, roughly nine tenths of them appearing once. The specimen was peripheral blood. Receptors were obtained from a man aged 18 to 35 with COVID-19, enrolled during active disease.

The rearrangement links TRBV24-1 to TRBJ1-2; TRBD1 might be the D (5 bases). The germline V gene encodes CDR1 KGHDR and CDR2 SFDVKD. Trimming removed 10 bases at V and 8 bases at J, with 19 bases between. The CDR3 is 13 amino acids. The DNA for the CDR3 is TGTGCCACAACCGGGACGGGGGAGGAAGGCTACACCTTC. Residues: CATTGTGEEGYTF.

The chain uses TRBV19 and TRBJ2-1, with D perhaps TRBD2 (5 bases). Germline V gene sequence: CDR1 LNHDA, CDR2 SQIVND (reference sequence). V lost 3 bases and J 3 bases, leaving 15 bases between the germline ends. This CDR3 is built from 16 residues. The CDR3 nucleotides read TGTGCCAGTAGTATGAGAGGCAGGAGGTTCTACAATGAGCAGTTCTTC. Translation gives CASSMRGRRFYNEQFF. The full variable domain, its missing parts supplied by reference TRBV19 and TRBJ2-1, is DGGITQSPKYLFRKEGQNVTLSCEQNLNHDAMYWYRQDPGQGLRLIYYSQIVNDFQKGDIAEGYSVSREKKESFPLTVTSAQKNPTAFYLCASSMRGRRFYNEQFFGPGTRLTVL.

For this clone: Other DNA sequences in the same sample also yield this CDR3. Here the CDR3 reads CASSIGTGDYEQYF. CDR3 coding DNA: TGTGCCAGTAGTATCGGGACAGGGGACTACGAGCAGTACTTC. The genes are TRBV19 and TRBJ2-7; TRBD1 aligns across 10 bases. The CDR3 has 14 amino acids. After removal of 3 bases from V and 3 bases from J, the junction contained 2 bases not matched to a gene. Germline assignment: CDR1 LNHDA and CDR2 SQIVND (reference sequence).

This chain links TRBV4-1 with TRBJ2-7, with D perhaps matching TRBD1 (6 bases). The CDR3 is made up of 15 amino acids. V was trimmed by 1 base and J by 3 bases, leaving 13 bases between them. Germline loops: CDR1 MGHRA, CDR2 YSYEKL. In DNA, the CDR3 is TGCGCCAGCAGCCAAGTCAGTGAGGGGGTCTACGAGCAGTACTTC. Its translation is CASSQVSEGVYEQYF.

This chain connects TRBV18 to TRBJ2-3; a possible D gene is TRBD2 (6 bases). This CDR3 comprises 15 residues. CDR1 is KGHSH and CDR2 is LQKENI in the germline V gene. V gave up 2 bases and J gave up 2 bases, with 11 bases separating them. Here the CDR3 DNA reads TGTGCCAGCTCACCAGGAGGGTTGCTCACAGATACGCAGTATTTT. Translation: CASSPGGLLTDTQYF.

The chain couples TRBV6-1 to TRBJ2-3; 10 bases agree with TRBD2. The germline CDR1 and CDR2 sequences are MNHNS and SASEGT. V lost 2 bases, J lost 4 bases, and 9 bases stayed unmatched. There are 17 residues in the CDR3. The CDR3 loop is CASSEQLAGAGADTQYF. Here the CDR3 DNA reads TGTGCCAGCAGTGAACAGCTAGCGGGGGCTGGGGCAGATACGCAGTATTTT.

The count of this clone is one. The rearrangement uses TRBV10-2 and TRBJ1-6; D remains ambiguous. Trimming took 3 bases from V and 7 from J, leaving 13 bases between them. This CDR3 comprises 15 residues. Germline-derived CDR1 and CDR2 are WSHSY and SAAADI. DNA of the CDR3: TGCGCCAGCAGTGATAATCCAAGGGAGAATTCACCCCTCCACTTT. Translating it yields CASSDNPRENSPLHF.

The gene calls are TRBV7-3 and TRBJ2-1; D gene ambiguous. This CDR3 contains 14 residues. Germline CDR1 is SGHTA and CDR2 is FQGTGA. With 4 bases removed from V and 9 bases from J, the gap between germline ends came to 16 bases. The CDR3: CASSSSRSSGEQFF. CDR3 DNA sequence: TGTGCCAGCAGCTCAAGTCGGTCTAGTGGTGAGCAGTTCTTC.

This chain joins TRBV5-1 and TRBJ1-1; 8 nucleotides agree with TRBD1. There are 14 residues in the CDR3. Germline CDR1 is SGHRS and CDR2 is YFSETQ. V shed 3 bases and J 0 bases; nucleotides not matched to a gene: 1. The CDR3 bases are TGCGCCAGCAGCTGGGACAGGATGAACACTGAAGCTTTCTTT. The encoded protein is CASSWDRMNTEAFF. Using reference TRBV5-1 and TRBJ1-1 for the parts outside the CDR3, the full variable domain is KAGVTQTPRYLIKTRGQQVTLSCSPISGHRSVSWYQQTPGQGLQFLFEYFSETQRNKGNFPGRFSGRQFSNSRSEMNVSTLELGDSALYLCASSWDRMNTEAFFGQGTRLTVV.

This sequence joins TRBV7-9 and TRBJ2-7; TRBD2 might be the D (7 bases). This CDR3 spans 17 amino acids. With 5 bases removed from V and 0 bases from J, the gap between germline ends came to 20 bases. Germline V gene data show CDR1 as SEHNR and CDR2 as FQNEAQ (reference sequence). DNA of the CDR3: TGTGCCAGCAGCCCAAACGCCGGGGGGCTGAGCTCCTACGAGCAGTACTTC. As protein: CASSPNAGGLSSYEQYF.